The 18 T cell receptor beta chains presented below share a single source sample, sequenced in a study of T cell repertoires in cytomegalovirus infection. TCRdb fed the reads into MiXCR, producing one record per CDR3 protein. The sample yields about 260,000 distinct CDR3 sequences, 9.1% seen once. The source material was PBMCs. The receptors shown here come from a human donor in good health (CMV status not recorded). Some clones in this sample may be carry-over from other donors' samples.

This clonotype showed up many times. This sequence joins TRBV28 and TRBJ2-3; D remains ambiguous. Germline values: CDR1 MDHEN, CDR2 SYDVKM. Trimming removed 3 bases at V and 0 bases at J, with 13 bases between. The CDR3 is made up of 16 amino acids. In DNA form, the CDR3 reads TGTGCCAGCAGTTTCCCTCGGTCGTCTAGCACAGATACGCAGTATTTT. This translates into CASSFPRSSSTDTQYF.

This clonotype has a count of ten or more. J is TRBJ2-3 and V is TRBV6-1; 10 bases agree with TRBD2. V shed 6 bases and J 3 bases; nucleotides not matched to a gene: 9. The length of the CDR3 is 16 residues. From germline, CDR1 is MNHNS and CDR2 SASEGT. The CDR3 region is CASRAVSGGATDTQYF. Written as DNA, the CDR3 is TGTGCCAGCAGGGCTGTAAGCGGGGGGGCTACAGATACGCAGTATTTT.

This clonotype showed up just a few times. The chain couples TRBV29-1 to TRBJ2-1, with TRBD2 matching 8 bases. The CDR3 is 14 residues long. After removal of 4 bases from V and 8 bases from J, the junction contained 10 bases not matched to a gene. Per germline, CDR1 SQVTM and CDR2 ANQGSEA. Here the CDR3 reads CSVALGRAGDEQFF. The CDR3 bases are TGCAGCGTTGCCCTCGGGAGGGCCGGGGATGAGCAGTTCTTC.

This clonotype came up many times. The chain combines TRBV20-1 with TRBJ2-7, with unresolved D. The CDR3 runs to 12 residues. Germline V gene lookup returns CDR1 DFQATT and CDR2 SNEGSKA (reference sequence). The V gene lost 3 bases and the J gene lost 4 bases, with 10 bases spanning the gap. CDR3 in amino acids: CSASPDLYEQYF. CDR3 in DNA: TGCAGTGCTAGTCCCGATTTGTACGAGCAGTACTTC.

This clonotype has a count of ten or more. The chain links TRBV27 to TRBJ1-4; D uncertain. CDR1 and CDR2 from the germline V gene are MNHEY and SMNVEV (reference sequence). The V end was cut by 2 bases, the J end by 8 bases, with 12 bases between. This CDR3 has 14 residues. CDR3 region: CASSLTGRSEKLFF. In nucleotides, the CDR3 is TGTGCCAGCAGTTTAACCGGGAGAAGCGAAAAACTGTTTTTT.

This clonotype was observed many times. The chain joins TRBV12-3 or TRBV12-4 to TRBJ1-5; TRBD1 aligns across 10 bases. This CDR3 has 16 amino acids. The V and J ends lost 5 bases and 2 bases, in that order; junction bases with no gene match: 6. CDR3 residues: CASSDGTGVRNQPQHF. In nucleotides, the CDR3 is TGTGCCAGCAGTGACGGGACAGGGGTCCGCAATCAGCCCCAGCATTTT.

This CDR3 reads CAWDLTATEAFF. In DNA, the CDR3 is TGTGCCTGGGACCTGACAGCGACTGAAGCTTTCTTT. The chain couples TRBV30 to TRBJ1-1; possible D gene TRBD1, 5 bases. V lost 5 bases and J 5 bases, leaving 12 bases between the germline ends. CDR3 length: 12 amino acids. Germline V lookup: CDR1 GTSNPN, CDR2 SVGIG (reference sequence).

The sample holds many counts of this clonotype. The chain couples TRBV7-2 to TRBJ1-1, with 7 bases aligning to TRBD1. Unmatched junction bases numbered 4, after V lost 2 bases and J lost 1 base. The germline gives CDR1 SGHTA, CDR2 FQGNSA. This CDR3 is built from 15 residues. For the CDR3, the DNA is TGTGCCAGCAGCTTATGGACAGGAACGAACACTGAAGCTTTCTTT. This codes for CASSLWTGTNTEAFF.

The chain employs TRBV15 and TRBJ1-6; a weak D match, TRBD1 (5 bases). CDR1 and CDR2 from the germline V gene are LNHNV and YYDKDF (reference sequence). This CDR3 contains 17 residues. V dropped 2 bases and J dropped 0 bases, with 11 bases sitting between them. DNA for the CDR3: TGTGCCACCAGCAGAAGCTTGGGGGTCTCCTATAATTCACCCCTCCACTTT. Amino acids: CATSRSLGVSYNSPLHF.

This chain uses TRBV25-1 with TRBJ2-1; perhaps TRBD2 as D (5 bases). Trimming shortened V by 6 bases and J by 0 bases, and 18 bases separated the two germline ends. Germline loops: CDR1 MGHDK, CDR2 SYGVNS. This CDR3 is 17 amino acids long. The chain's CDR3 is CASSPLLGRSSYNEQFF. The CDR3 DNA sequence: TGTGCCAGCAGCCCCCTGTTAGGGAGAAGCTCCTACAATGAGCAGTTCTTC.

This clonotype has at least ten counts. DNA of the CDR3: TGTGCCAGCAGTTCATTCGGACAGGGGGCCCCGGACAATCAGCCCCAGCATTTT. Its translation: CASSSFGQGAPDNQPQHF. This chain connects TRBV12-3 or TRBV12-4 to TRBJ1-5; 11 bases fit TRBD1. The CDR3 has 18 amino acids. The junction had 11 bases not matched to a gene; V was cut back by 4 bases and J by 3 bases.

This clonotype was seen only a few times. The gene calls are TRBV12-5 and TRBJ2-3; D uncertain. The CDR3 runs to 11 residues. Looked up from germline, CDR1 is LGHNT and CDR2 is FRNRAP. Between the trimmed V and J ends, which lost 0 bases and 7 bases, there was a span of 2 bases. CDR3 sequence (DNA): TGTGCTAGTGGTTTGGTGAATACGCAGTATTTT. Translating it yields CASGLVNTQYF.

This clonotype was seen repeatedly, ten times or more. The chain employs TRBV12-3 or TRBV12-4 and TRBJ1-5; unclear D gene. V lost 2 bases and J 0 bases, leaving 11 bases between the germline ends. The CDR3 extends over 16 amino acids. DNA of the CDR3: TGTGCCAGCAGTTTAAATATTGGTATTAGCAATCAGCCCCAGCATTTT. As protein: CASSLNIGISNQPQHF.

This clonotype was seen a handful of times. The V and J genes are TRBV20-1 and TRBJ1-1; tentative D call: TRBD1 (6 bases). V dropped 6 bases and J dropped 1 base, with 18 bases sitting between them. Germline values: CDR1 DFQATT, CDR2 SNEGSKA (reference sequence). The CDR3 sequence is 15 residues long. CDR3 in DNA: TGCAGTGCCGACAGGTCCAGAGGTACGAACACTGAAGCTTTCTTT. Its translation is CSADRSRGTNTEAFF.

CDR3 bases: TGTGCCAGCAGACTTAGGGAACTGAGCACTGAAGCTTTCTTT. As protein: CASRLRELSTEAFF. V gene TRBV7-4 combines with J gene TRBJ1-1; the D is unclear. V lost 6 bases and J lost 4, with 15 bases in between. The CDR3 has 14 residues. Germline V gene sequence: CDR1 SGHVT, CDR2 SQSDAQ.

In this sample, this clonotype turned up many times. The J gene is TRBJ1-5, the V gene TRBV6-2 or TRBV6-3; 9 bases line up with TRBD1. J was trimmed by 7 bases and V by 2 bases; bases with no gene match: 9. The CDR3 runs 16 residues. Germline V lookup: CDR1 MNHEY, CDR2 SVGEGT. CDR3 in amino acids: CASSYGLDRGGQPQHF. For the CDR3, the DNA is TGTGCCAGCAGTTACGGTCTTGACAGGGGGGGACAGCCCCAGCATTTT.

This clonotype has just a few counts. CDR3 bases: TGTGCCAGCAGCTTGACGACGGAAAGGACTGAAGCTTTCTTT. Amino acids: CASSLTTERTEAFF. The chain has TRBV7-2 and TRBJ1-1; D remains ambiguous. Germline V gene data show CDR1 as SGHTA and CDR2 as FQGNSA. The length of the CDR3 is 14 residues. V lost 3 bases to trimming and J lost 5 bases, with 13 bases between them.

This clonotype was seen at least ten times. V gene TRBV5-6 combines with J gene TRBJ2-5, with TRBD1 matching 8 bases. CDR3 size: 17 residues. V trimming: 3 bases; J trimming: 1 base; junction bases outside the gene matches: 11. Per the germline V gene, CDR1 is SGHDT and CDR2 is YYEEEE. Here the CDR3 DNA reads TGTGCCAGCAGCTCCGTTGAACCGGGACAGGTCCAAGAGACCCAGTACTTC. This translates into CASSSVEPGQVQETQYF.